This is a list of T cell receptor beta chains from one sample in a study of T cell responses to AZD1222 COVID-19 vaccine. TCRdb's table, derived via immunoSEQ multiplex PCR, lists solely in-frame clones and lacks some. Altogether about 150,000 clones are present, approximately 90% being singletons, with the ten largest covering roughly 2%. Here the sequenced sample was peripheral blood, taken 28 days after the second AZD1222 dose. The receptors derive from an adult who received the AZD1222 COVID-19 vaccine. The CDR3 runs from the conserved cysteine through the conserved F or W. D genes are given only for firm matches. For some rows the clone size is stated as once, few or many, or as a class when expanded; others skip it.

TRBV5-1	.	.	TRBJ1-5	TGCGCCAGCAGCTTGGAGGCTGGGAACAGCAATCAGCCCCAGCATTTT	CASSLEAGNSNQPQHF
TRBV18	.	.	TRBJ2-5	TGTGCCAGCTCACCACCCACTGAGACCCAGTACTTC	CASSPPTETQYF
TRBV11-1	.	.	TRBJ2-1	TGTGCCAGCAGCCCCCGACAAGCACAGAATAATGAGCAGTTCTTC	CASSPRQAQNNEQFF
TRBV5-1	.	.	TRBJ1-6	TGCGCCAGCAGCTTGGAAGGGAAGAATTCACCCCTCCACTTT	CASSLEGKNSPLHF
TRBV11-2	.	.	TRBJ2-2	TGTGCCAGCAGCTTATCGGGGTCCGGGGCCAGCCCCACCGGGGAGCTGTTTTTT	CASSLSGSGASPTGELFF
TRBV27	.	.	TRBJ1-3	TGTGCCAGCAGTCTTTACAGGGGAAACACCATATATTTT	CASSLYRGNTIYF
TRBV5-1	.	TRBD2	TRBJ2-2	TGCGCCAGCAGCTTAACTAGCGGGGGGGCGAACACCGGGGAGCTGTTTTTT	CASSLTSGGANTGELFF
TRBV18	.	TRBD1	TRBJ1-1	TGTGCCAGCTCTACAGGGGCCCTTGAAGCTTTCTTT	CASSTGALEAFF
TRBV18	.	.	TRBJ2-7	TGTGCCAGCTCACCACCCCCCGGTACAGGGATTACCTACGAGCAGTACTTC	CASSPPPGTGITYEQYF
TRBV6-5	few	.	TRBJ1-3	TGTGCCAGCAGGGGACTCATCTCTGGAAACACCATATATTTT	CASRGLISGNTIYF
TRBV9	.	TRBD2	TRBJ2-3	TGTGCCAGCAGCGCCGCCGGAGCCCGTAGCGGGGGGCCTAAAGATACGCAGTATTTT	CASSAAGARSGGPKDTQYF
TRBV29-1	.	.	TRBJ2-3	TGCAGCGTTCCCGGACCGACAATAACAGATACGCAGTATTTT	CSVPGPTITDTQYF
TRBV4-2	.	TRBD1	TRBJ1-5	TGTGCCAGCAGCCAACCGGGACAGGGGGCTCAGCCCCAGCATTTT	CASSQPGQGAQPQHF
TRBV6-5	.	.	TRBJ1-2	TGTGCCAGCAGTTACTCGAGGAGGGCCCCCCACTATGGCTACACCTTC	CASSYSRRAPHYGYTF
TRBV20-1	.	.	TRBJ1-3	TGCAGTGCCAACTCTGGAAACACCATATATTTT	CSANSGNTIYF
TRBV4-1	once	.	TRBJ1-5	TGCGCCAGCAGCCAAGAGTGGGGTCAGCCCCAGCATTTT	CASSQEWGQPQHF
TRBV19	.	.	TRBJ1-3	TGTGCCAGTAGTATTGGGGCTGGAAACACCATATATTTT	CASSIGAGNTIYF
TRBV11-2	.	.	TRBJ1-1	TGTGCCAGCAGCTTAGCACGCGGACGCCCTCTGAACACTGAAGCTTTCTTT	CASSLARGRPLNTEAFF
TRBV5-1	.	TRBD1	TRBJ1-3	TGCGCCAGCAGCCCTATGGAACAGGGGACTGGAAACACCATATATTTT	CASSPMEQGTGNTIYF
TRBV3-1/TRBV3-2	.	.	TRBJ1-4	TGTGCCAGCAGCTCCCCCCGGGCGCGCGGTTGGGAAAAACTGTTTTTT	CASSSPRARGWEKLFF
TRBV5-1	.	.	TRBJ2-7	TGCGCCAGCAGCCCCGGCAGGGGTGGATCCTACGAGCAGTACTTC	CASSPGRGGSYEQYF
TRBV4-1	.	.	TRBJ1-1	TGCGCCAGCACTCCTAGGGGCGTTGGCGCTGAAGCTTTCTTT	CASTPRGVGAEAFF
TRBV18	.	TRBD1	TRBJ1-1	TGTGCCAGCTCACCATTAGGGGGCAAGAACACTGAAGCTTTCTTT	CASSPLGGKNTEAFF
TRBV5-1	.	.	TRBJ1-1	TGCGCCAGCAGCGCTGGTGGGGACACTGAAGCTTTCTTT	CASSAGGDTEAFF
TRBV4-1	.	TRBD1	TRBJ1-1	TGCGCCAGCAGCCAAGAGGAGACAGGGGGCAGGCCATCATTATTT	CASSQEETGGRPSLF
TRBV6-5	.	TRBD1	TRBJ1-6	TGTGCCAGCAGTCCTCCGACAGGGCGAAATTCACCCCTCCACTTT	CASSPPTGRNSPLHF
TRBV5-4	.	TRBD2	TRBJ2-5	TGTGCCAGCAGCTCCCTTGGCGGGGGGGCCAGGGAGACCCAGTACTTC	CASSSLGGGARETQYF
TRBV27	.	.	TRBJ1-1	TGTGCCAGCAGTCGCCTCGGATCCGAAGCTTTCTTT	CASSRLGSEAFF
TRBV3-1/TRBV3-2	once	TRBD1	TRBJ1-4	TGTGCCAGCAGCCCTTCGTACAGGGGGGCCTTCGAGAAACTGTTTTTT	CASSPSYRGAFEKLFF
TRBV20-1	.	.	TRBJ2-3	TGCAGCGCAGGAGTAACGCAGTATTTT	CSAGVTQYF
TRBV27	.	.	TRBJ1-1	TGTGCCAGCAGTTTATACGGGGGAGGAACTGAAGCTTTCTTT	CASSLYGGGTEAFF
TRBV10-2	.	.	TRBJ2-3	TGCGCCAGCAATTTAGGGGGTACGCAGTATTTT	CASNLGGTQYF
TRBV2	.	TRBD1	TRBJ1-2	TGTGCCAGCAGTGAAAATCGACAGGGGGTATCTGGCTACACCTTC	CASSENRQGVSGYTF
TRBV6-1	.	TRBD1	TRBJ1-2	TGTGCCAGCAGTGAAGACAGGGGTAACTATGGCTACACCTTC	CASSEDRGNYGYTF
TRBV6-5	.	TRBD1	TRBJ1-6	TGTGCCAGCAGTCGACAGGGGTTTAATTCACCCCTCCACTTT	CASSRQGFNSPLHF
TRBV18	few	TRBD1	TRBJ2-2	TGTGCCAGCTCACCCGACAGGGGGCTGGCCGGGGAGCTGTTTTTT	CASSPDRGLAGELFF
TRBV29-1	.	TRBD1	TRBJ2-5	TGCAGCGTAGTGATATCAGGGGGCTACGCGGAGACCCAGTACTTC	CSVVISGGYAETQYF
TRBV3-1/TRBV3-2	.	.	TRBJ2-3	TGTGCCAGCAGCCAAGTTAGGGGGGCGGCAGATACGCAGTATTTT	CASSQVRGAADTQYF
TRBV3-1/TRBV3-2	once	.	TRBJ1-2	TGTGCCAGCAGCCATCCTAAAGAGAGAGTCTATGGCTACACCTTC	CASSHPKERVYGYTF
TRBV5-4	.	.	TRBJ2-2	TGTGCCAGCAGCTCGGGGGGGGACAGGCTGAACACCGGGGAGCTGTTTTTT	CASSSGGDRLNTGELFF
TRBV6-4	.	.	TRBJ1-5	TGTGCCAGCAGACGATTACAGGGACGGGCTCAGCCCCAGCATTTT	CASRRLQGRAQPQHF
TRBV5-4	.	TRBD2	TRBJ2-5	TGTGCCAGCAGCCCGGGACTAGCGGGAGGGCCCACCCAGTACTTC	CASSPGLAGGPTQYF
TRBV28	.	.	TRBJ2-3	TGTGCCAGCAGCCGGACCGGGACTAGCACAGATACGCAGTATTTT	CASSRTGTSTDTQYF
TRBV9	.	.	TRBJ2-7	TGTGCCAGCAGCCCTAGGGGTGACTACGAGCAGTACTTC	CASSPRGDYEQYF
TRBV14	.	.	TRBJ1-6	TGTGCCAGCAGCTTCGGGACGGGCTCACCCCTCCACTTT	CASSFGTGSPLHF